This T cell receptor (beta chain) originates from a study of T cell repertoires in ileal Crohn's disease. Study-level information: At surgery, 35% of patients smoked, with median disease duration roughly 7.2 years. Operated complications were stricturing disease (roughly 60%) and penetrating disease (about 40%).

This clone was detected only a few times. Sequencing was performed with immunoSEQ multiplex PCR; in TCRdb, only in-frame clones are kept and a portion is missing. Among fewer than 20,000 clones listed, 60% were seen once. The CDR3 is 15 residues long. Losses at the gene ends were 4 bases for V and 3 bases for J; bases not matched to a gene: 8. Germline values: CDR1 ENHRY, CDR2 SYGVKD. J is TRBJ1-1 and V is TRBV10-3; 7 bases map to TRBD1. Sequenced input: ileal tissue. This sequence originates from an adult with Crohn's disease. The CDR3: CAISARQGQDTEAFF. The CDR3 bases are TGTGCCATCAGTGCTCGACAGGGTCAAGACACTGAAGCTTTCTTT.